The 23 T cell receptor beta chains given below trace back to one sample, sequenced in a study of T cell repertoires in ileal Crohn's disease. Indicated time point: inflamed ileum from the surgical specimen. Clones were sequenced by immunoSEQ multiplex PCR, and TCRdb holds only the in-frame ones, with some missing. This repertoire shows around 15,000 clones, approximately 79% found once; its top ten account for roughly 14%. The specimen sequenced was ileal tissue. These receptors all come from an adult with Crohn's disease.

The V call is TRBV11-2, the J call TRBJ2-6; the D gene is possibly TRBD2 (5 bases). V was clipped by 7 bases and J by 12 bases, with 19 bases between them. Germline loops: CDR1 SGHAT, CDR2 FQNNGV. The CDR3 loop spans 14 amino acids. The CDR3 DNA reads as TGTGCCAGCACCATGACGGGCGGGTCCGGCGTCCTGACTTTC. It yields the protein CASTMTGGSGVLTF.

This CDR3 reads CASSTGIGYGYTF. The CDR3 nucleotides are TGTGCCAGCAGCACAGGGATAGGGTATGGCTACACCTTC. This chain uses TRBV11-2 with TRBJ1-2; tentatively, D is TRBD1 (6 bases). CDR3 length: 13 residues. Trimming removed 5 bases from V and 5 bases from J, with 12 bases in between. Germline CDR1 SGHAT, CDR2 FQNNGV. Together with reference TRBV11-2 and TRBJ1-2, the CDR3 gives the full variable domain: EAGVAQSPRYKIIEKRQSVAFWCNPISGHATLYWYQQILGQGPKLLIQFQNNGVVDDSQLPKDRFSAERLKGVDSTLKIQPAKLEDSAVYLCASSTGIGYGYTFGSGTRLTVV.

The chain couples TRBV29-1 to TRBJ1-2, with 10 bases identical to TRBD1. Germline CDR1 and CDR2: SQVTM and ANQGSEA. Trimming at V came to 1 base and at J to 6 bases, leaving 5 bases not matched to a gene. The CDR3 is 14 residues long. The CDR3 nucleotides read TGCAGCGTTGAAGGACAGGGGGCTTTCCATGGCTACACCTTC. Amino acid sequence: CSVEGQGAFHGYTF.

The J gene is TRBJ2-2, the V gene TRBV2; D remains unclear. Trimming removed 7 bases from V and 2 bases from J, with 11 bases in between. CDR3 length equals 14 residues. Germline V gene data show CDR1 as SNHLY and CDR2 as FYNNEI. The CDR3 region has the DNA TGTGCCAGCAACGGACCTTTAAACACCGGGGAGCTGTTTTTT. This encodes CASNGPLNTGELFF.

The chain has TRBV19 and TRBJ2-7; the D gene is possibly TRBD2 (5 bases). V was cut by 5 bases and J by 6 bases, with 11 bases left in between. Germline V gene lookup returns CDR1 LNHDA and CDR2 SQIVND (reference sequence). This CDR3 contains 12 residues. DNA of the CDR3: TGTGCCAGTAGTTACCTGGCGGGCGAGCAGTACTTC. Its translation: CASSYLAGEQYF.

V gene TRBV10-3 combines with J gene TRBJ2-7, with 9 bases fitting TRBD1. Trimming at V came to 5 bases and at J to 2 bases, leaving 4 bases not matched to a gene. Germline loops: CDR1 ENHRY, CDR2 SYGVKD. CDR3 length: 14 residues. CDR3 sequence reads: CAISFRTGAYEQYF. The DNA of the CDR3 is TGTGCCATCAGTTTTCGGACAGGGGCCTACGAGCAGTACTTC.

This chain joins TRBV30 and TRBJ1-4; D not resolved. The CDR3 totals 14 residues. Germline assignment: CDR1 GTSNPN and CDR2 SVGIG (reference sequence). The ends were cut back, 0 bases at V and 4 bases at J, with 9 bases in the middle. The CDR3 sequence: CAWSVPGINEKLFF. CDR3 nucleotides: TGTGCCTGGAGTGTACCGGGAATTAATGAAAAACTGTTTTTT.

The chain uses TRBV7-9 and TRBJ1-3; unclear D gene. The CDR3 covers 16 residues. Per germline, CDR1 SEHNR and CDR2 FQNEAQ (reference sequence). V was cut by 2 bases and J by 0 bases, with 11 bases left in between. This CDR3 is CASSLKAARSGNTIYF. CDR3 in DNA: TGTGCCAGCAGCTTAAAGGCAGCCCGCTCTGGAAACACCATATATTTT.

The V call is TRBV7-9, the J call TRBJ2-7; D unresolved. The CDR3 runs to 14 residues. Trimming took 1 base from V and 2 from J, leaving 9 bases between them. The V gene's germline CDR1 is SEHNR and CDR2 FQNEAQ (reference sequence). CDR3 amino acids: CASSLGATTYEQYF. The CDR3 nucleotides are TGTGCCAGCAGCTTAGGTGCAACAACCTACGAGCAGTACTTC.

This clone appeared once. The genes are TRBV5-6 and TRBJ2-3, with D possibly being TRBD1 or TRBD2 (5 bases each). The CDR3 contains 17 residues. V was shortened by 0 bases and J by 4 bases, with 18 bases between the two germline ends. Germline assignment: CDR1 SGHDT and CDR2 YYEEEE. The CDR3 DNA sequence: TGTGCCAGCAGCTTGGGAGCCGGGACCCTTAGGGCAGATACGCAGTATTTT. The encoded protein is CASSLGAGTLRADTQYF.

The CDR3 spells CASSFPGTAGEKLFF. CDR3 sequence (DNA): TGTGCCAGCAGCTTTCCCGGGACAGCGGGGGAAAAACTGTTTTTT. This chain connects TRBV5-8 to TRBJ1-4; 7 bases fit TRBD1. The CDR3 totals 15 residues. Trimming at V came to 2 bases and at J to 8 bases, leaving 9 bases not matched to a gene. From germline, CDR1 is SGHTS and CDR2 YDEGEE.

The table lists this clone with a count of one. V and J are TRBV10-3 and TRBJ1-6; tentative D call: TRBD1 (5 bases). The CDR3 loop spans 16 amino acids. V was shortened by 6 bases and J by 7 bases, with 19 bases between the two germline ends. Germline V gives CDR1 ENHRY, CDR2 SYGVKD. This chain's CDR3 is CAISRDPGAENSPLHF. CDR3 DNA sequence: TGTGCCATCAGCCGGGACCCCGGGGCAGAAAATTCACCCCTCCACTTT.

Remarks on this clone: Possible read error: a much larger clone is one base away. Other DNA sequences within the sample encode an identical CDR3. This rearrangement joins TRBV10-1 to TRBJ2-2, with 7 positions matching TRBD1. J was trimmed by 0 bases and V by 5 bases; bases with no gene match: 3. CDR3 length equals 15 residues. Germline V gene sequence: CDR1 WNHNN, CDR2 SYGVQD (reference sequence). CDR3 DNA sequence: TGCGCCAGCAGTCGGGACAGCGCGAACACCGGGGAGCTGTTTTTT. Translating gives CASSRDSANTGELFF.

The chain recombines TRBV5-4 with TRBJ2-1; D possibly corresponds to TRBD1 (5 bases). V was clipped by 4 bases and J by 9 bases, with 17 bases between them. The CDR3 is 14 residues long. Germline assignment: CDR1 SGHNT and CDR2 YYREEE (reference sequence). This CDR3 is CASSPGLLTGEQFF. The CDR3 DNA reads as TGTGCCAGCAGCCCGGGTCTCTTAACAGGTGAGCAGTTCTTC. Full variable domain (outside the CDR3, taken from reference TRBV5-4 and TRBJ2-1): ETGVTQSPTHLIKTRGQQVTLRCSSQSGHNTVSWYQQALGQGPQFIFQYYREEENGRGNFPPRFSGLQFPNYSSELNVNALELDDSALYLCASSPGLLTGEQFFGPGTRLTVL.

The chain has TRBV6-5 and TRBJ2-5; unclear D gene. V dropped 8 bases and J dropped 7 bases, with 11 bases sitting between them. The germline V gene has CDR1 MNHEY and CDR2 SVGAGI. The CDR3 sequence is 11 residues long. The DNA of the CDR3 is TGTGCCAGCGGCTCCCCCTGGACCCAGTACTTC. It translates to CASGSPWTQYF.

The chain has TRBV7-6 and TRBJ1-2, with a possible D match to TRBD1 (5 bases). The V and J ends lost 2 bases and 1 base respectively, with 11 bases between them. The CDR3 extends over 15 amino acids. The germline V gene has CDR1 SGHVS and CDR2 FNYEAQ. The CDR3: CASSLQSGLNYGYTF. CDR3 nucleotides: TGTGCCAGCAGCTTACAGTCAGGGCTTAACTATGGCTACACCTTC.

The genes are TRBV2 and TRBJ2-2; D may match TRBD1 or TRBD2 (5 bases each). Trimming pared 2 bases from V and 3 bases from J, leaving 10 bases between. The germline V gene has CDR1 SNHLY and CDR2 FYNNEI. This CDR3 is 15 amino acids long. The CDR3 here is CASSEQGEDTGELFF. CDR3 sequence (DNA): TGTGCCAGCAGTGAACAGGGAGAGGACACCGGGGAGCTGTTTTTT.

This clone was counted only a few times. The chain links TRBV27 to TRBJ2-5; weak D call: TRBD1 (6 bases). The CDR3 has 13 residues. The germline V gene encodes CDR1 MNHEY and CDR2 SMNVEV (reference sequence). With 4 bases removed from V and 1 base from J, the gap between germline ends came to 7 bases. This CDR3 is CASSWGPQETQYF. CDR3 DNA sequence: TGTGCCAGCAGTTGGGGGCCCCAAGAGACCCAGTACTTC.

This clone showed up just a few times. The chain joins TRBV14 to TRBJ1-2; D is ambiguous. The CDR3 consists of 13 residues. V dropped 4 bases and J dropped 8 bases, with 14 bases sitting between them. Per germline, CDR1 SGHDN and CDR2 FVKESK. The CDR3 spells CASSLTPASGYTF. The CDR3 coding sequence is TGTGCCAGCAGCCTAACGCCAGCTTCCGGCTACACCTTC. Full variable domain (missing parts from reference TRBV14 and TRBJ1-2): EAGVTQFPSHSVIEKGQTVTLRCDPISGHDNLYWYRRVMGKEIKFLLHFVKESKQDESGMPNNRFLAERTGGTYSTLKVQPAELEDSGVYFCASSLTPASGYTFGSGTRLTVV.

The chain recombines TRBV7-8 with TRBJ2-1, with 14 bases fitting TRBD2. The ends lost 5 bases at V and 6 bases at J; junction bases unmatched: 3. The CDR3 loop spans 15 amino acids. In germline, CDR1 is SGHVS, CDR2 FQNEAQ. The CDR3 region is CASSIGLAGGNEQFF. The DNA for the CDR3 is TGTGCCAGCAGCATAGGACTAGCGGGGGGCAATGAGCAGTTCTTC. Combining the CDR3 with reference TRBV7-8 and TRBJ2-1 gives the whole variable domain GAGVSQSPRYKVAKRGQDVALRCDPISGHVSLFWYQQALGQGPEFLTYFQNEAQLDKSGLPSDRFFAERPEGSVSTLKIQRTQQEDSAVYLCASSIGLAGGNEQFFGPGTRLTVL.

The chain couples TRBV6-6 to TRBJ1-5; unclear D gene. Looked up from germline, CDR1 is MNHNY and CDR2 is SVGAGI (reference sequence). The CDR3 sequence is 15 residues long. Trimming cost V 7 bases and J 0 bases, with 13 bases left between them. The CDR3 nucleotides are TGTGCCAGCACTCCTACGGGGATTAGCAATCAGCCCCAGCATTTT. Protein sequence: CASTPTGISNQPQHF.

Comment on this clone: Different DNA sequences within this sample yield the same CDR3. J is TRBJ1-6 and V is TRBV9; the match to TRBD1 covers 7 bases. The CDR3 extends over 14 amino acids. V was clipped by 4 bases and J by 6 bases; unmatched bases: 4. Germline CDR1 reads SGDLS; CDR2 reads YYNGEE. CDR3 coding DNA: TGTGCCAGCAGCCTGACAGGGACTAATTCACCCCTCCACTTT. This gives the protein CASSLTGTNSPLHF. Full variable domain (outside the CDR3, taken from reference TRBV9 and TRBJ1-6): DSGVTQTPKHLITATGQRVTLRCSPRSGDLSVYWYQQSLDQGLQFLIQYYNGEERAKGNILERFSAQQFPDLHSELNLSSLELGDSALYFCASSLTGTNSPLHFGNGTRLTVT.

The chain recombines TRBV29-1 with TRBJ1-2; D gene unclear. Trimming took 5 bases from V and 2 from J, leaving 6 bases between them. Per the germline V gene, CDR1 is SQVTM and CDR2 is ANQGSEA. This CDR3 is 11 amino acids long. The CDR3 spells CSVFRNYGYTF. CDR3 bases: TGCAGCGTTTTTCGGAACTATGGCTACACCTTC.